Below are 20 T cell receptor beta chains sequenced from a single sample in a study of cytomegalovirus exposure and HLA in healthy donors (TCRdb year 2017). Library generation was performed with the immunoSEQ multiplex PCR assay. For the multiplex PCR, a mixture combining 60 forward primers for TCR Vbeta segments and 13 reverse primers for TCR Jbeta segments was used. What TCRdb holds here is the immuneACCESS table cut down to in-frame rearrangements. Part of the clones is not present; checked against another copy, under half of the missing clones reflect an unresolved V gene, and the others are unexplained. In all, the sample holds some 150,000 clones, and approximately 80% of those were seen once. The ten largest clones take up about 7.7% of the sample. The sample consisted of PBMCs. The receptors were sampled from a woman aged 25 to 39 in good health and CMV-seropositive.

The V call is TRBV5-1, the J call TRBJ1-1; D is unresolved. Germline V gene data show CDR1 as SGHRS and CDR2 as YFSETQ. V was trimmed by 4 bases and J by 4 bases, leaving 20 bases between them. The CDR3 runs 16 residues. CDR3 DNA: TGCGCCAGCAGCGGCGTAGGAGTGTCGCGAGGCACTGAAGCTTTCTTT. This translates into CASSGVGVSRGTEAFF.

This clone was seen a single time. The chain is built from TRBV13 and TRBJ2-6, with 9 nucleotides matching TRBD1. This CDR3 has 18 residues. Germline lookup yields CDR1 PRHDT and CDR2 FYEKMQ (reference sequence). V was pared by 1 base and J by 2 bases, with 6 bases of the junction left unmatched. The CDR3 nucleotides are TGTGCCAGCAGCTTAGTGCGACAGGGGGTTCCTGGGGCCAACGTCCTGACTTTC. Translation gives CASSLVRQGVPGANVLTF.

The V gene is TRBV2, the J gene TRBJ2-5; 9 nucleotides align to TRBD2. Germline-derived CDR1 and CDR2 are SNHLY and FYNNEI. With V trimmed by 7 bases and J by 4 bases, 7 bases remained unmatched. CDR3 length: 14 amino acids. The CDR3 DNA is TGTGCCAGCACCCCTAGCGGGGTCCTAGAGACCCAGTACTTC. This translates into CASTPSGVLETQYF. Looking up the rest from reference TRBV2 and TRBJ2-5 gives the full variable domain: EPEVTQTPSHQVTQMGQEVILRCVPISNHLYFYWYRQILGQKVEFLVSFYNNEISEKSEIFDDQFSVERPDGSNFTLKIRSTKLEDSAMYFCASTPSGVLETQYFGPGTRLLVL.

The DNA of the CDR3 is TGTGCCAGTAGTATAGCCCCTGGCAGGGGGCGAGAGACCCAGTACTTC. Protein sequence: CASSIAPGRGRETQYF. This chain connects TRBV19 to TRBJ2-5; 8 nucleotides line up with TRBD1. Germline CDR1 is LNHDA and CDR2 is SQIVND (reference sequence). The CDR3 is 16 residues long. Losses at the gene ends were 1 base for V and 4 bases for J; bases not matched to a gene: 8.

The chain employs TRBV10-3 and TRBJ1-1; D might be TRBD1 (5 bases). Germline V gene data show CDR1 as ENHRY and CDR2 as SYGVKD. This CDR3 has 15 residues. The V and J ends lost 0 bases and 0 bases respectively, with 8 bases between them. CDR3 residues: CAISESGELNTEAFF. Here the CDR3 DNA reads TGTGCCATCAGTGAGTCAGGGGAATTGAACACTGAAGCTTTCTTT.

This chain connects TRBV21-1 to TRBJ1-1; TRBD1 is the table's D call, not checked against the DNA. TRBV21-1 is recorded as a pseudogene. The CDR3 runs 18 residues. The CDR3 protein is CASSKVQGAPDSHTEAFF. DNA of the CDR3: TGTGCCAGCAGCAAGGTCCAGGGGGCCCCAGACTCCCACACTGAAGCTTTCTTT.

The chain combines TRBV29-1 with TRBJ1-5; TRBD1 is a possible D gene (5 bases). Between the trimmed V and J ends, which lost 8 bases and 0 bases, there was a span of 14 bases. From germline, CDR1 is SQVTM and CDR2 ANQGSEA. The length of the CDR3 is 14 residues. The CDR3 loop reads CSFTQGYSNQPQHF. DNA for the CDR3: TGCAGCTTTACGCAGGGCTATAGCAATCAGCCCCAGCATTTT.

The CDR3 sequence: CATYGAGRSTDTQYF. CDR3 in DNA: TGTGCCACCTATGGTGCGGGACGTAGCACAGATACGCAGTATTTT. The rearrangement uses TRBV2 and TRBJ2-3; D perhaps matches TRBD2 (6 bases). Looked up from germline, CDR1 is SNHLY and CDR2 is FYNNEI. CDR3 length: 15 residues. Trimming took off 10 bases at V and 0 bases at J, with 17 bases between the two ends.

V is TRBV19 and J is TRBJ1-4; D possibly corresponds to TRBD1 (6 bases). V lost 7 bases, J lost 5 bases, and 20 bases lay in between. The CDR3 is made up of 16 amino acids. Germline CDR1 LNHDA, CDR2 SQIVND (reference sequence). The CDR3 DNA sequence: TGTGCCAGTACCGAAACAAGTTGGGGGCGGAATGAAAAACTGTTTTTT. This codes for CASTETSWGRNEKLFF. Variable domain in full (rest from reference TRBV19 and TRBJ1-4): DGGITQSPKYLFRKEGQNVTLSCEQNLNHDAMYWYRQDPGQGLRLIYYSQIVNDFQKGDIAEGYSVSREKKESFPLTVTSAQKNPTAFYLCASTETSWGRNEKLFFGSGTQLSVL.

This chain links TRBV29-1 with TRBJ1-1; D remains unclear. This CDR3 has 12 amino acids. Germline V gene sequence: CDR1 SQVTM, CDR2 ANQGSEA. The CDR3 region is CGTQLLNTEAFF. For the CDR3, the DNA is TGCGGAACACAGCTACTGAACACTGAAGCTTTCTTT.

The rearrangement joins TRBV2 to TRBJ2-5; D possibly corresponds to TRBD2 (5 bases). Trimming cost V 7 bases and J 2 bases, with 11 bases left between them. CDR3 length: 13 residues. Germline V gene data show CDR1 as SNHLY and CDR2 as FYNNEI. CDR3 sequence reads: CASNPRRQETQYF. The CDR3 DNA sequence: TGTGCCAGCAACCCAAGGAGGCAAGAGACCCAGTACTTC.

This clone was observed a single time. The CDR3 sequence is CASSSGWEQFF. CDR3 bases: TGCGCCAGCAGCTCCGGGTGGGAGCAGTTCTTC. This sequence joins TRBV5-1 and TRBJ2-1, with unresolved D. The CDR3 spans 11 residues. V was cut by 3 bases and J by 10 bases, with 8 bases left in between. The germline gives CDR1 SGHRS, CDR2 YFSETQ.

CDR3 in DNA: TGTGCCAGCAGTTTTACGACGGAGACAACTAATGAAAAACTGTTTTTT. This sequence encodes CASSFTTETTNEKLFF. J is TRBJ1-4 and V is TRBV27; D is unresolved. Germline CDR1 MNHEY, CDR2 SMNVEV (reference sequence). V was shortened by 3 bases and J by 0 bases, with 11 bases between the two germline ends. This CDR3 region has 16 residues.

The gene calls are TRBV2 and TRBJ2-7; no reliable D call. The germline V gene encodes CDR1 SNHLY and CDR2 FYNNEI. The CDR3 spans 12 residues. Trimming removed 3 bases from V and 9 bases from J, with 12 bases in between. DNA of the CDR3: TGTGCCAGCAGTGACCCGAGCCTCCGGCAGTACTTC. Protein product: CASSDPSLRQYF.

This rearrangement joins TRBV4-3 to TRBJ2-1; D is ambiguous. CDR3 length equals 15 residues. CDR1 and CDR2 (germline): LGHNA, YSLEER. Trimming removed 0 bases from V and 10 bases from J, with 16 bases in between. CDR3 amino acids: CASSQDRSSNLEQFF. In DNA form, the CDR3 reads TGCGCCAGCAGCCAAGATCGGTCTTCAAACTTAGAGCAGTTCTTC.

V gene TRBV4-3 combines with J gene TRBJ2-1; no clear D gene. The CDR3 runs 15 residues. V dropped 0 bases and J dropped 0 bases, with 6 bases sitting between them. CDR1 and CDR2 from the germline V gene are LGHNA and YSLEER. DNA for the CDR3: TGCGCCAGCAGCCAAGACAGTTACTCCTACAATGAGCAGTTCTTC. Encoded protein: CASSQDSYSYNEQFF.

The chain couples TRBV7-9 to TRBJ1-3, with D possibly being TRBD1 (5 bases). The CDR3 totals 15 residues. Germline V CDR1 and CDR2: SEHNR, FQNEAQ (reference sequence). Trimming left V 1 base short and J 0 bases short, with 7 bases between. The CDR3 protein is CASSLGQSSGNTIYF. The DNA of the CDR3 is TGTGCCAGCAGCTTAGGACAGAGCTCTGGAAACACCATATATTTT.

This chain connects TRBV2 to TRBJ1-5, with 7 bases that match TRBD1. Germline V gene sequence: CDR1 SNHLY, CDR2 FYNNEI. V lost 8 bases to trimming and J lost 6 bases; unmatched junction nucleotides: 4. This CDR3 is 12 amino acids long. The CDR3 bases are TGTGCCAGCTCAGGGGGAGGTCAGCCCCAGCATTTT. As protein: CASSGGGQPQHF.

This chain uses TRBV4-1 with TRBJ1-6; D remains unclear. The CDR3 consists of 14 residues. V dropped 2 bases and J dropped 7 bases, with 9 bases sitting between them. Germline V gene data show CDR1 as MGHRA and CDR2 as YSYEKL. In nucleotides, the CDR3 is TGCGCCAGCAGCCAAAGAGGCTCAAATTCACCCCTCCACTTT. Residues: CASSQRGSNSPLHF.

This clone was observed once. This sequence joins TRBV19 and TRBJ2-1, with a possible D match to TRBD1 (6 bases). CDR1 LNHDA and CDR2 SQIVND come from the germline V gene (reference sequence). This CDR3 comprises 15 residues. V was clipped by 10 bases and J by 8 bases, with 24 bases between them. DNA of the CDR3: TGTGCCATTCGATCCCATTCAGGGGACGTCGATGAGCAGTTCTTC. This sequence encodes CAIRSHSGDVDEQFF. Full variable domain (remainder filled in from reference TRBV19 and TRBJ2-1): DGGITQSPKYLFRKEGQNVTLSCEQNLNHDAMYWYRQDPGQGLRLIYYSQIVNDFQKGDIAEGYSVSREKKESFPLTVTSAQKNPTAFYLCAIRSHSGDVDEQFFGPGTRLTVL.